This T cell receptor (beta chain) emerged from a study of blood T cell repertoires in COVID-19. Study details: The United States, Italy and Spain were the sources of the acute and convalescent COVID-19 samples. The analysed material was cDNA or gDNA that came from T cells, B-cell-depleted T cells, or PBMCs.

Trimming took off 3 bases at V and 0 bases at J, with 9 bases between the two ends. This CDR3 spans 14 amino acids. Looked up from germline, CDR1 is SQVTM and CDR2 is ANQGSEA. Here immunoSEQ multiplex PCR was the method, and the copy in TCRdb shows in-frame clones only, minus some. The profile shows 200,000 or so clones, 86% of them singletons. This study enrolled people aged 18 to 89 from around 26 US geographic areas. Cohorts were determined from participant-reported clinical history. Source material: PBMCs or T cells enriched from blood (not recorded which). This chain uses TRBV29-1 with TRBJ1-3, with D perhaps TRBD1 (5 bases). The clonotype was recovered from a woman aged 40 to 50 with acute COVID-19. The CDR3 loop reads CSVEGRFSGNTIYF. As DNA, the CDR3 is TGCAGCGTTGAGGGGCGATTCTCTGGAAACACCATATATTTT.